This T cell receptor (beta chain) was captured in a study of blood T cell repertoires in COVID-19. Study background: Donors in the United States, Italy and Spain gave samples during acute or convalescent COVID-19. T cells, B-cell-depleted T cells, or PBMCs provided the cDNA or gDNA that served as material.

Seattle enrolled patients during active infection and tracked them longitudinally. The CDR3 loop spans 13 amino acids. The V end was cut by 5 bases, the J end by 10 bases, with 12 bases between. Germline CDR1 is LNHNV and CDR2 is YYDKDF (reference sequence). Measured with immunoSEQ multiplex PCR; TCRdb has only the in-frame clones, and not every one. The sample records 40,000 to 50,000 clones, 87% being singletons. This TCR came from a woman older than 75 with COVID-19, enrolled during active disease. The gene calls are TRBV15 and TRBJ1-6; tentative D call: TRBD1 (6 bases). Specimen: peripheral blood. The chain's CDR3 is CATSGGTWSPLHF. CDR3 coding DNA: TGTGCCACCAGCGGTGGGACATGGTCACCCCTCCACTTT. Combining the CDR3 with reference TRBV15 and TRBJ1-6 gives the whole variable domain DAMVIQNPRYQVTQFGKPVTLSCSQTLNHNVMYWYQQKSSQAPKLLFHYYDKDFNNEADTPDNFQSRRPNTSFCFLDIRSPGLGDTAMYLCATSGGTWSPLHFGNGTRLTVT.